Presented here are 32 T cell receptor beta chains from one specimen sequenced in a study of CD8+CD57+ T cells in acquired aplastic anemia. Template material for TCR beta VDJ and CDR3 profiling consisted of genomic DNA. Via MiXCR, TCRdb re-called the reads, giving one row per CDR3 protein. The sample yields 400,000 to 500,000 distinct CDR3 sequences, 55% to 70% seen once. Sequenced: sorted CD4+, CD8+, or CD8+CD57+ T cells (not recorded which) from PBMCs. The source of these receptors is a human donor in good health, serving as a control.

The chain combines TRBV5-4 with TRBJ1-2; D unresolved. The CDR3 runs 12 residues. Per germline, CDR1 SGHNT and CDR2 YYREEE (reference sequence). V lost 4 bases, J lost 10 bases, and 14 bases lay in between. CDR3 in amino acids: CASSPWTHDYTF. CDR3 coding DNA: TGTGCCAGCAGCCCCTGGACCCACGACTACACCTTC.

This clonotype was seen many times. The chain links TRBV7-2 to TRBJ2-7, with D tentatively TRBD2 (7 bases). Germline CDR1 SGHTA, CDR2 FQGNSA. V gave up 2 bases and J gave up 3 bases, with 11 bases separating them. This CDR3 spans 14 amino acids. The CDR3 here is CASSLWEGGYEQYF. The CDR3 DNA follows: TGTGCCAGCAGCTTATGGGAGGGGGGCTACGAGCAGTACTTC.

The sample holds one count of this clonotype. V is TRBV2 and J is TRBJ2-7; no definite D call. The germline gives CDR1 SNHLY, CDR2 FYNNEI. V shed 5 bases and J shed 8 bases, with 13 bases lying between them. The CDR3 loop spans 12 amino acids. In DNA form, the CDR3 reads TGTGCCAGCAGTCCCCCGGGTGGGCAGCAGTACTTC. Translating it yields CASSPPGGQQYF. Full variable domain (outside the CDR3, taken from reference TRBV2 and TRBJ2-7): EPEVTQTPSHQVTQMGQEVILRCVPISNHLYFYWYRQILGQKVEFLVSFYNNEISEKSEIFDDQFSVERPDGSNFTLKIRSTKLEDSAMYFCASSPPGGQQYFGPGTRLTVT.

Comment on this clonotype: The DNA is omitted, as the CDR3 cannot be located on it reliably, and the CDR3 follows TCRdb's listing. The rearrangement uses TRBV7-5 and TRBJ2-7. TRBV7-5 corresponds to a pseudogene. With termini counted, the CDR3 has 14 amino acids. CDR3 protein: CISVPAASSYEQYF.

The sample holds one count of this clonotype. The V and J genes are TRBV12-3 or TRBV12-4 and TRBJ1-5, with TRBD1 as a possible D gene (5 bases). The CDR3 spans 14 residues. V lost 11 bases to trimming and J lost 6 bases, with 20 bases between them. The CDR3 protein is CACTTGRVVQPQHF. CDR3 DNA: TGTGCCTGCACAACAGGCAGGGTCGTTCAGCCCCAGCATTTT.

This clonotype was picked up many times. CDR3: CATRKGGNQPQHF. For the CDR3, the DNA is TGTGCCACCAGGAAGGGTGGTAATCAGCCCCAGCATTTT. The rearrangement uses TRBV15 and TRBJ1-5; no reliable D call. CDR1 LNHNV and CDR2 YYDKDF come from the germline V gene (reference sequence). The CDR3 runs to 13 residues. The V and J ends lost 6 bases and 4 bases respectively, with 10 bases between them.

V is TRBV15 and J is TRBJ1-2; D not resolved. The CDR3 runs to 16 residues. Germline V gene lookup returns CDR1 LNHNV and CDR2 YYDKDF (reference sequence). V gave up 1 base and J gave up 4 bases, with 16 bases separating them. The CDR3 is CATSRVLRQAVYGYTF. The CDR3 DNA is TGTGCCACCAGCAGAGTTTTGCGGCAGGCGGTCTATGGCTACACCTTC.

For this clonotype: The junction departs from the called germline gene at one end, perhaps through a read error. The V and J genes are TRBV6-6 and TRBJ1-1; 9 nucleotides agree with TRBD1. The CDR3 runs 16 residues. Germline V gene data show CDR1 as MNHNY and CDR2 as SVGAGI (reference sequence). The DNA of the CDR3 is TGTGCCGTTCGACCGGGACAGGGAGACATGAGCACTGAAGCCTTCTTT. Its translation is CAVRPGQGDMSTEAFF.

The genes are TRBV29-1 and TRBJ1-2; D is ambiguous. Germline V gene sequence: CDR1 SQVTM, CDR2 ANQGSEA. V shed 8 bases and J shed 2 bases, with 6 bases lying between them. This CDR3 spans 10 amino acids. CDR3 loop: CSTANYGYTF. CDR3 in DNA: TGCAGCACCGCCAACTATGGCTACACCTTC.

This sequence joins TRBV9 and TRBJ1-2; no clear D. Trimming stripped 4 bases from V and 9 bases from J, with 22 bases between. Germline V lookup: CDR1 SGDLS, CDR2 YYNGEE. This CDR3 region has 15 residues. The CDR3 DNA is TGTGCCAGCAGCTTAAATCCACACGGGAGGGATAGCTACACCTTC. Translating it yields CASSLNPHGRDSYTF.

In nucleotides, the CDR3 is TGTGCCAGTCGGGACAGGGAGAACACTGAAAAACTGTTTTTT. As protein: CASRDRENTEKLFF. V gene TRBV12-3 or TRBV12-4 combines with J gene TRBJ1-4; TRBD1 matches at 9 bases. J lost 7 bases, V lost 9 bases, and 9 bases had no gene match. The CDR3 consists of 14 residues.

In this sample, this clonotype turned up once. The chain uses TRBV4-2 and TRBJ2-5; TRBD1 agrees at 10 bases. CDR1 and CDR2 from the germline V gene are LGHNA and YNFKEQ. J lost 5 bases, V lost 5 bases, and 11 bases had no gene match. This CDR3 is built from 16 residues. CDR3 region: CASSIWAGQGLETQYF. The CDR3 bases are TGTGCCAGCAGCATATGGGCGGGACAGGGGCTCGAGACCCAGTACTTC.

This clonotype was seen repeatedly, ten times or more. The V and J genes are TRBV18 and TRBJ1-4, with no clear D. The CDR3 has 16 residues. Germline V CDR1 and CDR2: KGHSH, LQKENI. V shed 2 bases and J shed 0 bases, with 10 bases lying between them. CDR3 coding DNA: TGTGCCAGCTCACCAACGTATGAATCAACTAATGAAAAACTGTTTTTT. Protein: CASSPTYESTNEKLFF.

The CDR3 loop reads CASSVAGTGTYGYTF. The CDR3 nucleotides read TGTGCCAGCAGCGTAGCCGGGACAGGAACCTATGGCTACACCTTC. The chain links TRBV9 to TRBJ1-2; 8 bases line up with TRBD1. The CDR3 runs 15 residues. CDR1 SGDLS and CDR2 YYNGEE come from the germline V gene. Unmatched junction bases numbered 5, after V lost 0 bases and J lost 4 bases. Using reference TRBV9 and TRBJ1-2 for the parts outside the CDR3, the full variable domain is DSGVTQTPKHLITATGQRVTLRCSPRSGDLSVYWYQQSLDQGLQFLIQYYNGEERAKGNILERFSAQQFPDLHSELNLSSLELGDSALYFCASSVAGTGTYGYTFGSGTRLTVV.

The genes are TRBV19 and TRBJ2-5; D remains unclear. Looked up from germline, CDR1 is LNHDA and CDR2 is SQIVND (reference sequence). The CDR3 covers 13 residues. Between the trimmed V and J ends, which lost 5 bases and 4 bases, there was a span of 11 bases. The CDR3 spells CASSAGSAETQYF. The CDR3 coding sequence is TGTGCCAGTAGTGCCGGGTCGGCAGAGACCCAGTACTTC.

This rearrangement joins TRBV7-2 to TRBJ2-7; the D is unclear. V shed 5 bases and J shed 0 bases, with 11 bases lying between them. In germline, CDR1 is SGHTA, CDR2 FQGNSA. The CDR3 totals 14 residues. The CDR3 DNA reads TGTGCCAGCAGCCCCCAGGTGAGCTCCTACGAGCAGTACGTC. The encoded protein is CASSPQVSSYEQYV.

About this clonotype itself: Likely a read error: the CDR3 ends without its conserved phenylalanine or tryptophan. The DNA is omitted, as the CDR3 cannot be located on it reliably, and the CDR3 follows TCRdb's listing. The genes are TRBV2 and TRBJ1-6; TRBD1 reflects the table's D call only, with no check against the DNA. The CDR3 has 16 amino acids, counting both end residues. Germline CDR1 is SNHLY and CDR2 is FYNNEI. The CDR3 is CASSEQGGVDGYTFGS.

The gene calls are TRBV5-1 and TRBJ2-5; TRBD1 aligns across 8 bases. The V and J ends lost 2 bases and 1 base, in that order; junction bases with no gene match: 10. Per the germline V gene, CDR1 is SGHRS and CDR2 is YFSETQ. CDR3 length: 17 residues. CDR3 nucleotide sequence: TGCGCCAGCAGCTTCTCAGGGGGCCCAACATCCCAAGAGACCCAGTACTTC. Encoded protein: CASSFSGGPTSQETQYF.

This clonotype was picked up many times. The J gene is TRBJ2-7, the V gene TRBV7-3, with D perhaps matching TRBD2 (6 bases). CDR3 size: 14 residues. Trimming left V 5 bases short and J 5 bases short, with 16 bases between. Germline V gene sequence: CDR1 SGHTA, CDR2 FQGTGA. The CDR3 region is CASSLTGGSHEQYF. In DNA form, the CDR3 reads TGTGCCAGCAGCCTGACCGGGGGATCACACGAGCAGTACTTC. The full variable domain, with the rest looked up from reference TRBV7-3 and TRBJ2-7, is GAGVSQTPSNKVTEKGKYVELRCDPISGHTALYWYRQSLGQGPEFLIYFQGTGAADDSGLPNDRFFAVRPEGSVSTLKIQRTERGDSAVYLCASSLTGGSHEQYFGPGTRLTVT.

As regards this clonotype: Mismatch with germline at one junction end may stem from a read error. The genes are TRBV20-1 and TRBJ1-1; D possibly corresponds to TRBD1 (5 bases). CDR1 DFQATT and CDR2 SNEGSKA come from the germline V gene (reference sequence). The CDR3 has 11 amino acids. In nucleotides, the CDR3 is TGCAGTGCTAGTGAGGCAGGGCGAGATGTCTTT. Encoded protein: CSASEAGRDVF.

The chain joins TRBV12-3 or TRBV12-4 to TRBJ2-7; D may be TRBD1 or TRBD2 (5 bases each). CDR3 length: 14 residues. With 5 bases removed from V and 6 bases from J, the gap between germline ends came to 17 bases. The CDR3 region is CASSAGTGAGEQYF. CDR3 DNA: TGTGCCAGCAGTGCCGGGACCGGGGCTGGCGAGCAGTACTTC.

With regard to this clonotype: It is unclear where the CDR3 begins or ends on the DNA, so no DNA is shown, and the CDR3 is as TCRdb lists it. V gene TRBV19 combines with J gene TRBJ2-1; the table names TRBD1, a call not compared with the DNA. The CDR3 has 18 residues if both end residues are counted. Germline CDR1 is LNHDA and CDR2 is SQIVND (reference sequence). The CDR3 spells CASSMNGKEETQYFEQFF.

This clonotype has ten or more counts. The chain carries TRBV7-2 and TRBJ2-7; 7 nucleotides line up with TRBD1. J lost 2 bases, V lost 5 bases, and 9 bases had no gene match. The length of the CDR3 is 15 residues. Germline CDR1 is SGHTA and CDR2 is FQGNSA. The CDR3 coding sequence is TGTGCCAGCAGCGAAAGGGGGACAGAGACCTACGAGCAGTACTTC. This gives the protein CASSERGTETYEQYF.

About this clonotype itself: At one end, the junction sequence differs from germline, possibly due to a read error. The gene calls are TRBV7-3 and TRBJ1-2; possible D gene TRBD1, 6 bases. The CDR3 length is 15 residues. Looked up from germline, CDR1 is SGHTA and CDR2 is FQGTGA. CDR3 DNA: TGCGCCAACAGCTTGGGGGCACGGGTAGAGTATGGCTACACCTTC. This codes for CANSLGARVEYGYTF.

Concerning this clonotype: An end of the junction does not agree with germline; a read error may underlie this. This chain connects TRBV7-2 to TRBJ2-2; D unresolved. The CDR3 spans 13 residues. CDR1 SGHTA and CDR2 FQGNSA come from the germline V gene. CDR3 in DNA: TGTGCCAGCAGCTTAGGGGCGACCGGAGAGCTGTCTTTT. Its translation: CASSLGATGELSF.

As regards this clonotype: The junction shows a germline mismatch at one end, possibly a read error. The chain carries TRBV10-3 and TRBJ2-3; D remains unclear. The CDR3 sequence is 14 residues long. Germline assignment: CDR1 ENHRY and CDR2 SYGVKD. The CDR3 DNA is TGTGCCACCAGTGACCGGGCGGAGACAGATACGCAGTATTTT. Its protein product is CATSDRAETDTQYF.

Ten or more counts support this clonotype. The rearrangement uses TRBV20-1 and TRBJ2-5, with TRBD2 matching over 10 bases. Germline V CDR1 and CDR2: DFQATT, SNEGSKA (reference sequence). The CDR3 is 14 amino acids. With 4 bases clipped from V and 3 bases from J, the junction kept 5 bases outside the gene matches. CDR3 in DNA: TGCAGTGCTACAAGCGGGGGGGCGGAAGAGACCCAGTACTTC. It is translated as CSATSGGAEETQYF.

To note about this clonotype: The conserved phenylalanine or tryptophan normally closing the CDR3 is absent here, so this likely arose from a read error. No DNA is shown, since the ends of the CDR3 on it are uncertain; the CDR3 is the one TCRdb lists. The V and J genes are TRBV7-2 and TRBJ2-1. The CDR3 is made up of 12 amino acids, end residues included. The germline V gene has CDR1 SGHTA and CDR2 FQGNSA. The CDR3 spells CASSFAPTWQLL.

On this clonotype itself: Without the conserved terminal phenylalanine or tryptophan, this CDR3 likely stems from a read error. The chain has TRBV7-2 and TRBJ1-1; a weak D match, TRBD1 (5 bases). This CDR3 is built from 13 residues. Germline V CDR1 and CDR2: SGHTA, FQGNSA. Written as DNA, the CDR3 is TGTGCCAGCAGCCTAGAGGGGCAGACTGTAGCTTTCTCT. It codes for CASSLEGQTVAFS.

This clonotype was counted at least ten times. The CDR3 region is CASSVVGGAEAFF. The CDR3 DNA is TGTGCCAGCAGCGTAGTCGGGGGTGCTGAAGCTTTCTTT. The gene calls are TRBV9 and TRBJ1-1; D is possibly TRBD1 (5 bases). V was pared by 0 bases and J by 6 bases, with 9 bases between. The CDR3 totals 13 residues. Germline CDR1 SGDLS, CDR2 YYNGEE.

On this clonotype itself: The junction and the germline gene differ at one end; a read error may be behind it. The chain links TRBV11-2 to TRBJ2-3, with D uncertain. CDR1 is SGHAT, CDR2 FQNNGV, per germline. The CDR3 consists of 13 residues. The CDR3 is CASSERAADTQYF. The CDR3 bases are TGCGCCAGCAGCGAACGGGCAGCGGATACGCAGTATTTT.

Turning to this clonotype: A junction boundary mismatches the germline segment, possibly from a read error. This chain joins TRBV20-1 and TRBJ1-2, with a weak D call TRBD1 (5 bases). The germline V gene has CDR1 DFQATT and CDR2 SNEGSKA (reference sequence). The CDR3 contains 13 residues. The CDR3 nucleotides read TGCAGTGCCAGAGGCGGGACTAGCGGCGGCTACACCTTC. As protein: CSARGGTSGGYTF.